The text below deals with one T cell receptor (beta chain). This record belongs to a study of blood T cell repertoires in COVID-19. Looking at the study overall: There were acute and convalescent COVID-19 samples, and they came from the United States, Italy and Spain.

Germline assignment: CDR1 GTSNPN and CDR2 SVGIG (reference sequence). The CDR3 consists of 11 residues. V lost 3 bases and J 9 bases, leaving 8 bases between the germline ends. Methods used by the authors: Using reference gene primer amplification, nucleated cell counts were estimated. Some clones are missing from TCRdb's copy, which holds only in-frame ones; the method was immunoSEQ multiplex PCR. The V and J calls and the clone size are those of that table, but D and trimming were determined from the DNA. Of over 100,000 clones listed, 85% are singletons. The chain couples TRBV30 to TRBJ2-2; D uncertain. The sequence was obtained from a man in his forties with acute or convalescent COVID-19. The sample was peripheral blood. The CDR3 sequence is CAWRRLRELFF. For the CDR3, the DNA is TGTGCCTGGAGGAGACTCCGGGAGCTGTTTTTT.